Listed below are T cell receptor beta chains from one sample, sequenced in a study of response to subunit inactivated influenza vaccine. TCRdb redid the calling of the RT-PCR reads with MiXCR, one entry per CDR3 protein. The sample comprises 500,000 to 650,000 distinct CDR3 sequences, approximately 7.1% of which are singletons, and roughly 13% rests with the top ten. The sample was PBMCs from blood, taken 23 to 25 months after vaccination. These receptors all come from a man aged 50 to 75 who received an inactivated influenza vaccine. CDR3s include the opening cysteine and the closing phenylalanine or tryptophan. Fields, in order: J gene, V gene, clone size, D gene, CDR3 protein, CDR3 DNA. A D gene is named only where the DNA matches it firmly. Rows may omit the clone size; those that give it use once, few, many or a size class.

j_gene: TRBJ2-7
v_gene: TRBV20-1
abundance: many
d_gene: .
CDR3aa: CSASGRGYEQYF
CDR3nt: TGCAGTGCTAGTGGCAGGGGATACGAGCAGTACTTC

j_gene: TRBJ2-5
v_gene: TRBV12-3/TRBV12-4
abundance: .
d_gene: TRBD1
CDR3aa: CASSLTGDSRETQYF
CDR3nt: TGTGCCAGCAGTCTCACAGGGGATAGCCGGGAGACCCAGTACTTC

j_gene: TRBJ2-7
v_gene: TRBV27
abundance: .
d_gene: TRBD2
CDR3aa: CASSWGRGASYEQYF
CDR3nt: TGTGCCAGCAGCTGGGGGCGGGGGGCTTCCTACGAGCAGTACTTC

j_gene: TRBJ2-1
v_gene: TRBV28
abundance: few
d_gene: TRBD2
CDR3aa: CASSPEAGGSLDEQFF
CDR3nt: TGTGCCAGCAGCCCCGAAGCGGGAGGGTCGTTGGATGAGCAGTTCTTC

j_gene: TRBJ2-3
v_gene: TRBV2
abundance: many
d_gene: TRBD2
CDR3aa: CASSLAGVITDTQYF
CDR3nt: TGTGCCAGCAGCCTAGCGGGGGTTATCACAGATACGCAGTATTTT

j_gene: TRBJ2-3
v_gene: TRBV10-3
abundance: .
d_gene: .
CDR3aa: CAISEGGGPPDTQYF
CDR3nt: TGTGCCATCAGTGAAGGGGGAGGGCCTCCAGATACGCAGTATTTT

j_gene: TRBJ2-3
v_gene: TRBV14
abundance: many
d_gene: TRBD1
CDR3aa: CASSRTGGSYTQYF
CDR3nt: TGTGCCAGCAGCCGGACAGGGGGCTCTTATACGCAGTATTTT

j_gene: TRBJ2-2
v_gene: TRBV3-1
abundance: .
d_gene: TRBD1
CDR3aa: CASRQGQRNTGELFF
CDR3nt: TGTGCCAGCAGACAGGGACAGAGAAACACCGGGGAGCTGTTTTTT

j_gene: TRBJ2-7
v_gene: TRBV3-1
abundance: few
d_gene: .
CDR3aa: CASSQVNHEQYF
CDR3nt: TGTGCCAGCAGCCAAGTGAATCACGAGCAGTACTTC

j_gene: TRBJ2-5
v_gene: TRBV20-1
abundance: .
d_gene: .
CDR3aa: CSASKGGTETQYF
CDR3nt: TGCAGTGCTAGCAAGGGCGGGACGGAGACCCAGTACTTC

j_gene: TRBJ1-2
v_gene: TRBV4-3
abundance: few
d_gene: .
CDR3aa: CASSQDWGGSYGYTF
CDR3nt: TGCGCCAGCAGCCAAGATTGGGGAGGGTCCTATGGCTACACCTTC

j_gene: TRBJ2-3
v_gene: TRBV13
abundance: many
d_gene: TRBD2
CDR3aa: CASSLRTSGREKQYF
CDR3nt: TGTGCCAGCAGCTTACGGACTAGCGGGCGCGAGAAGCAGTATTTT

j_gene: TRBJ2-5
v_gene: TRBV7-2
abundance: .
d_gene: .
CDR3aa: CASTKQSHGGGTQYF
CDR3nt: TGTGCCAGCACCAAACAATCACACGGGGGAGGGACCCAGTACTTC

j_gene: TRBJ2-1
v_gene: TRBV20-1
abundance: .
d_gene: .
CDR3aa: CSAQTGAPYNEQFF
CDR3nt: TGCAGTGCTCAGACGGGGGCCCCCTACAATGAGCAGTTCTTC

j_gene: TRBJ2-2
v_gene: TRBV5-1
abundance: many
d_gene: .
CDR3aa: CASNLGNTGELFF
CDR3nt: TGCGCCAGCAATTTGGGGAACACCGGGGAGCTGTTTTTT

j_gene: TRBJ2-5
v_gene: TRBV5-1
abundance: .
d_gene: TRBD1
CDR3aa: CASSNGQGAFEETQYF
CDR3nt: TGCGCCAGCAGCAACGGACAGGGGGCTTTCGAGGAGACCCAGTACTTC

j_gene: TRBJ2-7
v_gene: TRBV10-3
abundance: few
d_gene: .
CDR3aa: CAISPDGVPYEQYF
CDR3nt: TGTGCCATCAGTCCTGATGGGGTCCCCTACGAGCAGTACTTC

j_gene: TRBJ2-3
v_gene: TRBV27
abundance: many
d_gene: TRBD2
CDR3aa: CASSLAGGLNTQYF
CDR3nt: TGTGCCAGCAGTCTAGCGGGGGGGCTGAATACGCAGTATTTT

j_gene: TRBJ1-1
v_gene: TRBV20-1
abundance: .
d_gene: TRBD1
CDR3aa: CSDLPHTGGRTEAFF
CDR3nt: TGCAGTGACTTACCACATACAGGGGGTCGTACTGAAGCTTTCTTT

j_gene: TRBJ2-7
v_gene: TRBV6-2/TRBV6-3
abundance: many
d_gene: .
CDR3aa: CASSSSGGFYEQYF
CDR3nt: .

j_gene: TRBJ2-2
v_gene: TRBV7-9
abundance: many
d_gene: .
CDR3aa: CASSRGTANTGELFF
CDR3nt: TGTGCCAGCAGCCGGGGGACAGCTAACACCGGGGAGCTGTTTTTT

j_gene: TRBJ2-2
v_gene: TRBV2
abundance: few
d_gene: TRBD1
CDR3aa: CASSGGGVTGELFF
CDR3nt: TGTGCCAGCAGTGGAGGGGGCGTCACCGGGGAGCTGTTTTTT

j_gene: TRBJ2-7
v_gene: TRBV29-1
abundance: .
d_gene: TRBD2
CDR3aa: CSVALRGREYEQYF
CDR3nt: TGCAGCGTTGCCTTGCGCGGGAGGGAGTACGAGCAGTACTTC

j_gene: TRBJ2-7
v_gene: TRBV11-2
abundance: .
d_gene: .
CDR3aa: CASGMTGRYEQYF
CDR3nt: TGTGCCAGCGGGATGACAGGGAGGTACGAGCAGTACTTC

j_gene: TRBJ2-2
v_gene: TRBV20-1
abundance: few
d_gene: .
CDR3aa: CSARKGYGARVIGELFF
CDR3nt: TGCAGTGCTAGAAAGGGTTACGGTGCGCGAGTCATCGGGGAGCTGTTTTTT

j_gene: TRBJ2-1
v_gene: TRBV7-9
abundance: few
d_gene: .
CDR3aa: CASRDEKGSTYNEQFF
CDR3nt: TGTGCCAGCAGGGACGAAAAGGGATCGACATACAATGAGCAGTTCTTC

j_gene: TRBJ2-7
v_gene: TRBV11-3
abundance: many
d_gene: TRBD1
CDR3aa: CASSFGTGLVYEQYF
CDR3nt: TGTGCCAGCAGCTTTGGGACAGGGTTAGTCTACGAGCAGTACTTC

j_gene: TRBJ2-3
v_gene: TRBV4-3
abundance: few
d_gene: .
CDR3aa: CASSQLGGTDTQYF
CDR3nt: TGCGCCAGCAGCCAACTGGGGGGCACAGATACGCAGTATTTT

j_gene: TRBJ2-7
v_gene: TRBV12-3/TRBV12-4
abundance: many
d_gene: TRBD2
CDR3aa: CASIASGIREQYF
CDR3nt: TGTGCCAGCATAGCTAGCGGGATTCGGGAGCAGTACTTC

j_gene: TRBJ1-2
v_gene: TRBV27
abundance: few
d_gene: .
CDR3aa: CASSWEAGYGYTF
CDR3nt: TGTGCCAGCAGTTGGGAGGCGGGCTATGGCTACACCTTC

j_gene: TRBJ2-7
v_gene: TRBV11-2
abundance: .
d_gene: TRBD2
CDR3aa: CASRLAGGVYEQYF
CDR3nt: TGTGCCAGCAGGCTAGCGGGGGGAGTCTACGAGCAGTACTTC

j_gene: TRBJ2-1
v_gene: TRBV7-2
abundance: few
d_gene: TRBD1
CDR3aa: CASSSDRANEQFF
CDR3nt: TGTGCCAGCAGCTCCGACAGGGCCAATGAGCAGTTCTTC

j_gene: TRBJ2-1
v_gene: TRBV7-9
abundance: many
d_gene: TRBD2
CDR3aa: CASSPGTSGRARHEQFF
CDR3nt: TGTGCCAGCAGCCCCGGGACTAGCGGGAGGGCCAGGCATGAGCAGTTCTTC

j_gene: TRBJ2-2
v_gene: TRBV12-3/TRBV12-4
abundance: .
d_gene: .
CDR3aa: CASSFGRVGELFF
CDR3nt: TGTGCCAGCAGTTTCGGGCGAGTCGGGGAGCTGTTTTTT

j_gene: TRBJ2-1
v_gene: TRBV6-1
abundance: few
d_gene: .
CDR3aa: CASRTTTYNEQFF
CDR3nt: TGTGCCAGCAGGACGACTACCTACAATGAGCAGTTCTTC

j_gene: TRBJ2-5
v_gene: TRBV28
abundance: many
d_gene: .
CDR3aa: CASGVGQTQYF
CDR3nt: TGTGCCAGCGGGGTAGGACAGACCCAGTACTTC

j_gene: TRBJ1-1
v_gene: TRBV5-1
abundance: many
d_gene: TRBD1
CDR3aa: CASSFGTGYTEAFF
CDR3nt: TGCGCCAGCAGCTTCGGGACAGGGTACACTGAAGCTTTCTTT